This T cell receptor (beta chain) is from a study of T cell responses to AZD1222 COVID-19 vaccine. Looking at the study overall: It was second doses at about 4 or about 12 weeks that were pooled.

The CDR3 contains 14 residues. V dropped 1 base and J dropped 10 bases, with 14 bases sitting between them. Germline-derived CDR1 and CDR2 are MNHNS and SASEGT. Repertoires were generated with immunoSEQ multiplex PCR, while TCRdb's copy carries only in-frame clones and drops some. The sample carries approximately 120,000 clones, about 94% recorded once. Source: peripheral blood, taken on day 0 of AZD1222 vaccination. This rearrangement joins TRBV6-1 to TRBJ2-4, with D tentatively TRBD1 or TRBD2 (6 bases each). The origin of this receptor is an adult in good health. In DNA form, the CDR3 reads TGTGCCAGCAGTGAAGAGGGGGGCGCAGGAATTCAGTACTTC. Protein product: CASSEEGGAGIQYF.